These 17 T cell receptor beta chains were sequenced from one sample in a study of Graves' ophthalmopathy and Graves' hyperthyroidism. The study amplified TCR beta CDR3 regions using RNA transcripts. Following a first-round RT-PCR that used HTBI primers, a second-round multiplex PCR was carried out. TCRdb independently ran MiXCR on the multiplex PCR reads; one entry per CDR3 protein. The sample consists of hundreds of thousands of distinct CDR3 sequences, over 40% of them appearing once. The sequenced sample consisted of peripheral blood. The receptors here all came from an adult man with Graves' ophthalmopathy.

The chain recombines TRBV25-1 with TRBJ2-7, with D tentatively TRBD1 (6 bases). The V and J ends lost 5 bases and 5 bases respectively, with 22 bases between them. Germline V lookup: CDR1 MGHDK, CDR2 SYGVNS. The CDR3 totals 16 residues. Here the CDR3 DNA reads TGTGCCAGCAGTTACTCCCCCCCCGGCAGGGGCCACGAGCAGTACTTC. This translates into CASSYSPPGRGHEQYF.

As regards this clonotype: One junction end does not reproduce the germline sequence, and a read error may be involved. The rearrangement links TRBV10-3 to TRBJ2-7; D remains ambiguous. This CDR3 region has 15 residues. Germline V CDR1 and CDR2: ENHRY, SYGVKD. The CDR3 coding sequence is TGTGCCAGCAGTTACCCCCACGGAGTCCCCTACGAGCAGTACTTC. Its translation: CASSYPHGVPYEQYF.

The genes are TRBV24-1 and TRBJ1-5; D unclear. Looked up from germline, CDR1 is KGHDR and CDR2 is SFDVKD. The ends were cut back, 5 bases at V and 1 base at J, with 8 bases in the middle. The CDR3 is 14 amino acids. CDR3 DNA sequence: TGTGCCACCAGTGCTAGGGAGAGCAATCAGCCCCAGCATTTT. Translated: CATSARESNQPQHF.

As for this clonotype: The junction shows a germline mismatch at one end, possibly a read error. This chain connects TRBV29-1 to TRBJ2-5, with D possibly matching TRBD1 (6 bases). The germline V gene has CDR1 SQVTM and CDR2 ANQGSEA. The CDR3 is 15 amino acids. CDR3 sequence (DNA): TGCAGCGTAGAAGGAGATGCAGGGGACCAAGAGACCCAGTACTTC. It codes for CSVEGDAGDQETQYF.

In the case of this clonotype: Germline and junction disagree at one end, which may indicate a read error. This chain links TRBV10-3 with TRBJ1-1; D call uncertain. Germline-derived CDR1 and CDR2 are ENHRY and SYGVKD. This CDR3 is built from 15 residues. The CDR3 nucleotides are TGTGCCAGCAGTCCCCGCACGGGTATTGGCACTGAAGCTTTCTTT. Protein sequence: CASSPRTGIGTEAFF.

The chain links TRBV4-2 to TRBJ2-7, with 9 positions matching TRBD2. V shed 4 bases, J shed 4 bases, and the junction held 11 bases outside the gene matches. The germline CDR1 and CDR2 sequences are LGHNA and YNFKEQ. The CDR3 runs to 16 residues. The CDR3 loop is CASSPVGLASKYEQYF. CDR3 coding DNA: TGTGCCAGCAGCCCAGTCGGACTAGCGTCTAAGTACGAGCAGTACTTC.

The rearrangement links TRBV13 to TRBJ2-7; 7 positions match TRBD2. Germline V gene lookup returns CDR1 PRHDT and CDR2 FYEKMQ (reference sequence). The CDR3 is 17 residues long. V lost 3 bases to trimming and J lost 4 bases; unmatched junction nucleotides: 15. Written as DNA, the CDR3 is TGTGCCAGCAGCTTGACTGTTGGAGTAGCGGGCTCTTACGAGCAGTACTTC. Amino acid sequence: CASSLTVGVAGSYEQYF.

The sample holds many counts of this clonotype. The chain has TRBV20-1 and TRBJ2-5, with no clear D. V gave up 5 bases and J gave up 5 bases, with 12 bases separating them. The germline CDR1 and CDR2 sequences are DFQATT and SNEGSKA (reference sequence). The CDR3 consists of 12 residues. CDR3 in amino acids: CSAHSMAETQYF. CDR3 bases: TGCAGTGCTCATTCCATGGCCGAGACCCAGTACTTC.

This clonotype was counted many times. This sequence joins TRBV2 and TRBJ1-5; 10 bases are a match to TRBD1. CDR3 length: 15 residues. The germline V gene encodes CDR1 SNHLY and CDR2 FYNNEI. With V trimmed by 3 bases and J by 7 bases, 6 bases remained unmatched. The CDR3 loop reads CASSEWDRGTQPQHF. CDR3 bases: TGTGCCAGCAGTGAGTGGGACAGGGGAACACAGCCCCAGCATTTT.

This chain uses TRBV27 with TRBJ2-2, with D unresolved. CDR3 length: 14 residues. Germline V gene lookup returns CDR1 MNHEY and CDR2 SMNVEV (reference sequence). Trimming removed 5 bases from V and 6 bases from J, with 13 bases in between. The CDR3 DNA is TGTGCCAGCAGTCACTCCCCTTCATCCGGGGAGCTGTTTTTT. It is translated as CASSHSPSSGELFF.

A few counts support this clonotype. The CDR3 coding sequence is TGTGCCAGCAGCCAAGGGGGGAGCAATCGGCAGTACTTC. This sequence encodes CASSQGGSNRQYF. J is TRBJ2-7 and V is TRBV3-1; D is possibly TRBD1 or TRBD2 (5 bases each). The CDR3 is 13 amino acids. Germline V lookup: CDR1 LGHDT, CDR2 YNNKEL (reference sequence). Trimming left V 1 base short and J 9 bases short, with 13 bases between.

Ten or more counts support this clonotype. This chain links TRBV2 with TRBJ1-1; no firm D call. The CDR3 covers 12 residues. Trimming stripped 8 bases from V and 1 base from J, with 8 bases between. The V gene's germline CDR1 is SNHLY and CDR2 FYNNEI. The chain's CDR3 is CASGEGNTEAFF. CDR3 sequence (DNA): TGTGCCAGCGGGGAGGGGAACACTGAAGCTTTCTTT.

The sample holds many counts of this clonotype. The chain recombines TRBV19 with TRBJ1-2; D unresolved. The CDR3 has 11 amino acids. V was shortened by 7 bases and J by 8 bases, with 11 bases between the two germline ends. Germline CDR1 is LNHDA and CDR2 is SQIVND (reference sequence). Written as DNA, the CDR3 is TGTGCCAGTAAGTGGCCGGGAGGCTACACCTTC. It specifies CASKWPGGYTF.

The V gene is TRBV12-3 or TRBV12-4, the J gene TRBJ2-7; TRBD1 or TRBD2 may be the D gene (7 bases each). Trimming left V 1 base short and J 4 bases short, with 20 bases between. The CDR3 length is 17 residues. CDR3: CASSLDRGGGVIYEQYF. Here the CDR3 DNA reads TGTGCCAGCAGTTTAGATCGGGGAGGGGGCGTTATTTACGAGCAGTACTTC.

As regards this clonotype: A much larger clone lies one base from this, so it may be a read error. This CDR3 is missing its conserved last phenylalanine or tryptophan, likely due to a read error. The chain employs TRBV5-1 and TRBJ2-5, with 8 nucleotides matching TRBD2. Germline lookup yields CDR1 SGHRS and CDR2 YFSETQ. This CDR3 has 15 residues. The CDR3 region is CASSLVREGRETQYS. CDR3 in DNA: TGTGCCAGCAGCTTGGTACGGGAGGGCCGGGAGACCCAGTACTCC.

The rearrangement uses TRBV29-1 and TRBJ2-5; the D is unclear. V was pared by 4 bases and J by 5 bases, with 14 bases between. CDR3 size: 13 residues. Germline CDR1 is SQVTM and CDR2 is ANQGSEA. The CDR3 region has the DNA TGCAGCGTTGGCAGGACCGTCCGGGAGACCCAGTACTTC. Protein sequence: CSVGRTVRETQYF.

This clonotype came up a few times. This chain uses TRBV7-7 with TRBJ2-2; D remains unclear. V was pared by 3 bases and J by 6 bases, with 17 bases between. Per germline, CDR1 SSHAT and CDR2 FNYEAQ (reference sequence). CDR3 length: 16 amino acids. CDR3 nucleotides: TGTGCCAGCAGCTTCCTGCGCTGGCCGCGCCCCGGGGAGCTGTTTTTT. The encoded protein is CASSFLRWPRPGELFF.